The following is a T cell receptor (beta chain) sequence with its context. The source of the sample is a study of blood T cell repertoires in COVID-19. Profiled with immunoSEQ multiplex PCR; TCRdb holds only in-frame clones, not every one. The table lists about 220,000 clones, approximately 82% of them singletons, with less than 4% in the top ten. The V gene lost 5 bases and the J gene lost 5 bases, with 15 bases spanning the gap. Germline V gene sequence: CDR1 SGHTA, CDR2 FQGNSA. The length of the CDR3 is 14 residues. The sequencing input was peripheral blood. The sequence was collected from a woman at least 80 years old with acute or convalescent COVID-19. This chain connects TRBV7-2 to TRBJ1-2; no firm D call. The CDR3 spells CASSPGLLKYGYTF. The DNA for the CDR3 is TGTGCCAGCAGCCCCGGACTGTTGAAATATGGCTACACCTTC.